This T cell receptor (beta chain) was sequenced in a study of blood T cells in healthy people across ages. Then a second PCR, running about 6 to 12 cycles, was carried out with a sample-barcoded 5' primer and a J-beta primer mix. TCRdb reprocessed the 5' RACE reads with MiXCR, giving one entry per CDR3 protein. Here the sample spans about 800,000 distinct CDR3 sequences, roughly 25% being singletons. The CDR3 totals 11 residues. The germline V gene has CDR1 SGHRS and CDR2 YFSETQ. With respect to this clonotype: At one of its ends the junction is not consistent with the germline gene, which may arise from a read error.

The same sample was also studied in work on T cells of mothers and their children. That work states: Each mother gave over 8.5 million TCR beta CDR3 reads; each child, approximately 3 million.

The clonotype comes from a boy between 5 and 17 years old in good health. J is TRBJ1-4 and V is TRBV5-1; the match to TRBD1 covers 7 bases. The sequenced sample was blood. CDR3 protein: CASSSNRGNRF. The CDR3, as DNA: TGCGCCAGCAGCTCCAACAGGGGAAATCGTTTT.